The 25 T cell receptor beta chains presented below share a single source sample, sequenced in a study of blood T cell repertoires in COVID-19. Sequencing was performed with immunoSEQ multiplex PCR; in TCRdb, only in-frame clones are kept and a portion is missing. This table holds roughly 150,000 clones, roughly nine tenths found once. Specimen: peripheral blood. All receptors come from a woman between 65 and 79 years old with acute or convalescent COVID-19.

The V and J genes are TRBV2 and TRBJ2-7; perhaps TRBD2 as D (5 bases). Trimming left V 5 bases short and J 0 bases short, with 17 bases between. The CDR3 covers 16 residues. CDR1 and CDR2 from the germline V gene are SNHLY and FYNNEI. As DNA, the CDR3 is TGTGCCAGCAGTCCCTTTTTGGCGGGTAACTCCTACGAGCAGTACTTC. It encodes CASSPFLAGNSYEQYF.

This chain connects TRBV4-1 to TRBJ1-1; 8 bases agree with TRBD1. Germline values: CDR1 MGHRA, CDR2 YSYEKL. V lost 3 bases to trimming and J lost 3 bases; unmatched junction nucleotides: 0. CDR3 length: 13 amino acids. CDR3 DNA: TGCGCCAGCAGCCAGGACAGGGACACTGAAGCTTTCTTT. Its protein product is CASSQDRDTEAFF.

The rearrangement uses TRBV6-2 or TRBV6-3 and TRBJ1-1; 8 bases fit TRBD1. V was clipped by 4 bases and J by 8 bases; unmatched bases: 6. Germline CDR1 MNHEY, CDR2 SVGEGT. This CDR3 has 13 amino acids. CDR3 DNA: TGTGCCAGCAGTTTAAACAGGGGGGGCGAAGCTTTCTTT. Protein product: CASSLNRGGEAFF.

The V and J genes are TRBV20-1 and TRBJ2-1; D gene uncertain. CDR1 is DFQATT and CDR2 is SNEGSKA in the germline V gene (reference sequence). With 0 bases removed from V and 7 bases from J, the gap between germline ends came to 4 bases. This CDR3 is built from 11 residues. CDR3 bases: TGCAGTGCTAGAGAAGCGAATGAGCAGTTCTTC. Residues: CSAREANEQFF.

This chain connects TRBV6-5 to TRBJ1-1; 7 nucleotides line up with TRBD1. CDR1 and CDR2 (germline): MNHEY, SVGAGI. The CDR3 is 14 residues long. V shed 0 bases, J shed 5 bases, and the junction held 3 bases outside the gene matches. CDR3 DNA: TGTGCCAGCAGTTACTCCTACAGGGGAACTGAAGCTTTCTTT. Encoded protein: CASSYSYRGTEAFF.

This rearrangement joins TRBV9 to TRBJ1-1; D gene ambiguous. Between the trimmed V and J ends, which lost 4 bases and 3 bases, there was a span of 22 bases. CDR1 is SGDLS, CDR2 YYNGEE, per germline. This CDR3 has 17 residues. This CDR3 reads CASSPKGDVRRDTEAFF. The CDR3 DNA reads as TGTGCCAGCAGCCCAAAGGGCGACGTCCGGAGGGACACTGAAGCTTTCTTT.

V gene TRBV12-3 or TRBV12-4 combines with J gene TRBJ2-7, with 7 bases fitting TRBD2. CDR3 size: 12 residues. The junction had 5 bases not matched to a gene; V was cut back by 3 bases and J by 9 bases. CDR3 nucleotides: TGTGCCAGCAGTTTTGCCCGGGGGGTGCAGTACTTC. This translates into CASSFARGVQYF.

This chain uses TRBV9 with TRBJ2-3, with D tentatively TRBD2 (5 bases). The CDR3 totals 15 residues. CDR1 and CDR2 (germline): SGDLS, YYNGEE. Trimming cost V 5 bases and J 0 bases, with 13 bases left between them. CDR3 region: CASSAHGMSTDTQYF. CDR3 nucleotides: TGTGCCAGCAGTGCACACGGGATGAGCACAGATACGCAGTATTTT. The whole variable domain, filled in from reference TRBV9 and TRBJ2-3, reads DSGVTQTPKHLITATGQRVTLRCSPRSGDLSVYWYQQSLDQGLQFLIQYYNGEERAKGNILERFSAQQFPDLHSELNLSSLELGDSALYFCASSAHGMSTDTQYFGPGTRLTVL.

V is TRBV12-3 or TRBV12-4 and J is TRBJ1-5; weak D call: TRBD1 (6 bases). V lost 5 bases and J lost 5, with 10 bases in between. The length of the CDR3 is 13 residues. The chain's CDR3 is CASSVDRDQPQHF. The CDR3 bases are TGTGCCAGCAGTGTGGACAGAGATCAGCCCCAGCATTTT.

CDR3 region: CASSQVTTSGYQYF. DNA of the CDR3: TGTGCCAGCAGCCAAGTAACGACTAGCGGATACCAGTACTTC. V and J are TRBV14 and TRBJ2-7; 9 nucleotides line up with TRBD2. V lost 1 base and J lost 10; bases outside the gene matches: 8. The CDR3 loop spans 14 amino acids. Germline assignment: CDR1 SGHDN and CDR2 FVKESK.

This chain connects TRBV18 to TRBJ2-6; 7 bases fit TRBD1. The trim removed 3 bases at V and 2 bases at J, leaving 10 bases unmatched. Looked up from germline, CDR1 is KGHSH and CDR2 is LQKENI. CDR3 length: 18 amino acids. In DNA form, the CDR3 reads TGTGCCAGCTCACCTTTAAATCGTGACAGGGCTGGGGCCAACGTCCTGACTTTC. Translated, it gives CASSPLNRDRAGANVLTF.

To note about this clone: A junction boundary mismatches the germline segment, possibly from a read error. V is TRBV5-5 and J is TRBJ1-1, with 8 bases that match TRBD1. The germline V gene encodes CDR1 SGHKS and CDR2 YYEKEE (reference sequence). CDR3 size: 14 residues. In DNA form, the CDR3 reads TGTGCCGGCAGTACACAGGGGGGAACTTCTGAAGCTTTCTTT. This sequence encodes CAGSTQGGTSEAFF.

This chain joins TRBV18 and TRBJ2-5, with TRBD1 matching over 10 bases. This CDR3 has 15 amino acids. Germline V gene lookup returns CDR1 KGHSH and CDR2 LQKENI. V lost 3 bases to trimming and J lost 2 bases; unmatched junction nucleotides: 3. The CDR3 here is CASSPGQGRQETQYF. The CDR3 region has the DNA TGTGCCAGCTCACCGGGACAGGGGAGGCAAGAGACCCAGTACTTC. Combining the CDR3 with reference TRBV18 and TRBJ2-5 gives the whole variable domain NAGVMQNPRHLVRRRGQEARLRCSPMKGHSHVYWYRQLPEEGLKFMVYLQKENIIDESGMPKERFSAEFPKEGPSILRIQQVVRGDSAAYFCASSPGQGRQETQYFGPGTRLLVL.

This chain uses TRBV5-6 with TRBJ2-3; no firm D call. Germline lookup yields CDR1 SGHDT and CDR2 YYEEEE. The CDR3 has 12 residues. V was cut by 0 bases and J by 6 bases, with 5 bases left in between. The CDR3 DNA reads TGTGCCAGCAGCTTGGGGCAGGATACGCAGTATTTT. Its protein product is CASSLGQDTQYF. Supplemented by reference TRBV5-6 and TRBJ2-3, the full variable domain reads DAGVTQSPTHLIKTRGQQVTLRCSPKSGHDTVSWYQQALGQGPQFIFQYYEEEERQRGNFPDRFSGHQFPNYSSELNVNALLLGDSALYLCASSLGQDTQYFGPGTRLTVL.

The CDR3 sequence is CASSQEVAAAHPYEQYF. The CDR3 region has the DNA TGCGCCAGCAGCCAAGAAGTCGCGGCAGCGCATCCCTACGAGCAGTACTTC. The chain uses TRBV4-3 and TRBJ2-7; D not resolved. The CDR3 consists of 17 residues. Trimming pared 0 bases from V and 2 bases from J, leaving 17 bases between. From germline, CDR1 is LGHNA and CDR2 YSLEER.

The genes are TRBV4-3 and TRBJ1-4, with D possibly matching TRBD1 (5 bases). There are 16 residues in the CDR3. Germline V lookup: CDR1 LGHNA, CDR2 YSLEER. V was shortened by 0 bases and J by 4 bases, with 12 bases between the two germline ends. The CDR3 DNA follows: TGCGCCAGCAGCCAAGATCGGGGGGTCGGTAATGAAAAACTGTTTTTT. This encodes CASSQDRGVGNEKLFF.

This clone appeared once. The rearrangement uses TRBV6-1 and TRBJ1-4; TRBD1 is a possible D gene (6 bases). V was trimmed by 2 bases and J by 8 bases, leaving 15 bases between them. Per the germline V gene, CDR1 is MNHNS and CDR2 is SASEGT. CDR3 length: 15 residues. The CDR3 here is CASSELTGHLEKLFF. The CDR3 nucleotides read TGTGCCAGCAGTGAACTGACAGGCCATTTGGAAAAACTGTTTTTT.

This clone appeared a few times. Distinct nucleotide sequences in the sample also encode this CDR3. The rearrangement uses TRBV10-3 and TRBJ1-1; D not resolved. Germline V gene lookup returns CDR1 ENHRY and CDR2 SYGVKD. Deletions cut 2 bases from V and 0 bases from J, with 7 bases between. The CDR3 is made up of 14 amino acids. Written as DNA, the CDR3 is TGTGCCATCAGTGAGCGCGACATGAACACTGAAGCTTTCTTT. This sequence encodes CAISERDMNTEAFF.

V is TRBV19 and J is TRBJ2-2, with 8 positions matching TRBD2. Trimming cost V 7 bases and J 2 bases; bases outside gene matches: 6. Germline loops: CDR1 LNHDA, CDR2 SQIVND (reference sequence). CDR3 length: 15 amino acids. The CDR3 sequence: CASMSGSANTGELFF. For the CDR3, the DNA is TGTGCCAGTATGAGCGGGAGCGCTAACACCGGGGAGCTGTTTTTT. Looking up the rest from reference TRBV19 and TRBJ2-2 gives the full variable domain: DGGITQSPKYLFRKEGQNVTLSCEQNLNHDAMYWYRQDPGQGLRLIYYSQIVNDFQKGDIAEGYSVSREKKESFPLTVTSAQKNPTAFYLCASMSGSANTGELFFGEGSRLTVL.

The rearrangement uses TRBV12-5 and TRBJ2-1; TRBD2 matches at 12 bases. The CDR3 runs 21 residues. The V gene's germline CDR1 is LGHNT and CDR2 FRNRAP. V was pared by 0 bases and J by 9 bases, with 21 bases of the junction left unmatched. The CDR3 region is CASGLVLSSTSGRMIRGEQFF. The CDR3 region has the DNA TGTGCTAGTGGTTTGGTATTATCCTCGACTAGCGGGAGAATGATTCGAGGTGAGCAGTTCTTC.

V is TRBV13 and J is TRBJ1-2; D remains ambiguous. This CDR3 contains 15 residues. Germline CDR1 and CDR2: PRHDT and FYEKMQ (reference sequence). Trimming stripped 3 bases from V and 1 base from J, with 12 bases between. This chain's CDR3 is CASSFHEDFNYGYTF. The CDR3 DNA follows: TGTGCCAGCAGCTTTCACGAAGACTTTAACTATGGCTACACCTTC.

The rearrangement joins TRBV24-1 to TRBJ2-6, with a possible D match to TRBD1 (6 bases). The CDR3 extends over 13 amino acids. Germline V gives CDR1 KGHDR, CDR2 SFDVKD. Trimming took off 6 bases at V and 12 bases at J, with 14 bases between the two ends. CDR3 protein: CATSSGTSSVLTF. The CDR3 DNA reads TGTGCCACCAGTTCCGGGACATCTTCCGTCCTGACTTTC.

The CDR3 DNA reads as TGTGCCAGCACCTCAGGGAGCACAGATACGCAGTATTTT. Translation gives CASTSGSTDTQYF. This chain joins TRBV6-5 and TRBJ2-3, with D perhaps matching TRBD1 (5 bases). V lost 7 bases, J lost 0 bases, and 8 bases lay in between. CDR3 length equals 13 residues. Germline loops: CDR1 MNHEY, CDR2 SVGAGI.

The rearrangement links TRBV19 to TRBJ2-7; D gene unclear. The CDR3 is 15 amino acids. The V end lost 6 bases, the J end lost 3 bases, and 18 bases lay between the germline ends. Germline CDR1 is LNHDA and CDR2 is SQIVND (reference sequence). CDR3 sequence: CASSRGEGLVYEQYF. The CDR3 DNA reads TGTGCCAGTAGCCGAGGCGAAGGTCTCGTCTACGAGCAGTACTTC.

This sequence joins TRBV30 and TRBJ1-3; the D is unclear. Germline CDR1 is GTSNPN and CDR2 is SVGIG (reference sequence). The CDR3 sequence is 14 residues long. Trimming cost V 0 bases and J 3 bases, with 9 bases left between them. The CDR3 DNA reads as TGTGCCTGGAGTGTATCCGGAGGTGGAAACACCATATATTTT. It is translated as CAWSVSGGGNTIYF.